This entry lists 23 T cell receptor beta chains sequenced from one sample in a study of T cell clonality in common variable immunodeficiency. The data were produced by immunoSEQ multiplex PCR, yet TCRdb's version contains in-frame clones alone and is incomplete. Recorded here are about 66,000 clones, none singletons. What was sequenced was peripheral blood mononuclear cells. The receptors originated from a person between 18 and 70 years old in good health.

This clone was found many times. The CDR3 reads CSENSGRASNEQFF. CDR3 DNA (partial): TGCAGTGAAAATAGCGGGAGGGCCTCCAATGAG. This sequence joins TRBV20-1 and TRBJ2-1; 11 nucleotides agree with TRBD2. Read coverage stops 3 residues before the CDR3 terminus; the germline J gene supplies the remainder. CDR3 size: 14 residues. CDR1 is DFQATT, CDR2 SNEGSKA, per germline (reference sequence). The V and J ends lost 7 bases and 6 bases, in that order; junction bases with no gene match: 8.

This clone was detected ten times or more. The read stops 3 residues short of the end of the CDR3; the missing end is completed from the germline J gene. The genes are TRBV6-2 or TRBV6-3 and TRBJ2-1; D gene unclear. V was pared by 2 bases and J by 5 bases, with 10 bases between. The CDR3 totals 14 residues. In germline, CDR1 is MNHEY, CDR2 SVGEGT. CDR3 protein: CASSYRLVNNEQFF. CDR3 DNA (partial): TGTGCCAGCAGTTACCGGCTAGTCAACAATGAG.

The sample holds many counts of this clone. The CDR3 extends 3 residues past the end of the read, so its final part is completed from the germline J gene. J is TRBJ1-4 and V is TRBV30, with no clear D. The CDR3 covers 15 residues. Per germline, CDR1 GTSNPN and CDR2 SVGIG (reference sequence). Trimming shortened V by 0 bases and J by 7 bases, and 15 bases separated the two germline ends. CDR3 protein: CAWSVRVGRGEKLFF. The part of the CDR3 DNA that was read is TGTGCCTGGAGTGTACGAGTAGGGCGGGGTGAAAAA.

Many counts were recorded for this clone. The CDR3 extends 3 residues past the end of the read, so its final part is completed from the germline J gene. The chain carries TRBV20-1 and TRBJ2-1; D is undetermined. Between the trimmed V and J ends, which lost 4 bases and 0 bases, there was a span of 10 bases. From germline, CDR1 is DFQATT and CDR2 SNEGSKA (reference sequence). There are 14 residues in the CDR3. The sequenced CDR3 bases are TGCAGTGCTAACGACCACAGCTCCTACAATGAG. Amino acid sequence: CSANDHSSYNE. The CDR3 in its entirety is CSANDHSSYNEQFF.

This clone was seen ten or more times. The read halts 3 residues ahead of the CDR3 end, with the missing end drawn from the germline J gene. The chain uses TRBV20-1 and TRBJ1-6; D is uncertain. CDR3 length: 13 residues. Germline CDR1 DFQATT, CDR2 SNEGSKA (reference sequence). Trimming took off 0 bases at V and 4 bases at J, with 4 bases between the two ends. The sequenced part of the CDR3 DNA is TGCAGTGCTAGAGACAGTTATAATTCACCC. It specifies CSARDSYNSP. The entire CDR3 reads CSARDSYNSPLHF.

This clone has a count of ten or more. Read sequence stops 3 residues before the CDR3 end, and the germline J gene provides the missing end. This chain joins TRBV18 and TRBJ2-2; no firm D call. Germline V gene data show CDR1 as KGHSH and CDR2 as LQKENI. Trimming took 3 bases from V and 5 from J, leaving 10 bases between them. CDR3 size: 14 residues. The covered CDR3 bases are TGTGCCAGCTCACCGTACAAGTGGACCGGGGAG. Translation gives CASSPYKWTGE. The entire CDR3 reads CASSPYKWTGELFF.

This clone has ten or more counts. The CDR3 extends 3 residues past the end of the read, so its final part is completed from the germline J gene. The chain recombines TRBV30 with TRBJ2-1; no definite D call. V dropped 1 base and J dropped 3 bases, with 10 bases sitting between them. Germline values: CDR1 GTSNPN, CDR2 SVGIG (reference sequence). This CDR3 is 14 amino acids long. Incomplete CDR3 DNA: TGTGCCTGGAGTGGTACTTTTGTCTACAATGAG. As protein: CAWSGTFVYNE. The full CDR3 protein reads CAWSGTFVYNEQFF.

This clone has a count of ten or more. Read data end 3 residues before the CDR3 end; the end is taken from the germline J gene. The chain couples TRBV19 to TRBJ2-7; tentative D call: TRBD2 (6 bases). The germline V and J ends were trimmed by 5 bases and 0 bases, with 14 bases remaining between them. Germline-derived CDR1 and CDR2 are LNHDA and SQIVND (reference sequence). The CDR3 consists of 15 residues. The CDR3 region is CASSALVGGSYEQYF. The part of the CDR3 DNA that was read is TGTGCCAGTAGTGCTCTAGTCGGGGGCTCCTACGAG.

This clone was counted many times. With the read ending 3 residues before the CDR3 end, the germline J gene is used to fill in that end. The chain recombines TRBV30 with TRBJ2-2, with TRBD1 as a possible D gene (5 bases). Germline CDR1 GTSNPN, CDR2 SVGIG (reference sequence). With 7 bases removed from V and 7 bases from J, the gap between germline ends came to 22 bases. CDR3 length: 15 amino acids. The part of the CDR3 DNA that was read is TGTGCCTCTCGCCCCCACGGTAGGGGTGTCGGGGAG. Translation gives CASRPHGRGVGE. The entire CDR3 is CASRPHGRGVGELFF.

With respect to this clone: The read comes to an end 3 residues before the CDR3 does, leaving the germline J gene to fill in the end. This chain connects TRBV19 to TRBJ2-2, with TRBD2 identical over 12 bases. The CDR3 spans 17 residues. J lost 5 bases, V lost 6 bases, and 10 bases had no gene match. The germline CDR1 and CDR2 sequences are LNHDA and SQIVND (reference sequence). Incomplete CDR3 DNA: TGTGCCAGTAGACCCGAACTAGCGGGAGGTCGGACCGGGGAG. Its protein product is CASRPELAGGRTGE. The whole CDR3 protein is CASRPELAGGRTGELFF.

The sample holds many counts of this clone. The CDR3 is cut off 3 residues early in the read; its end comes from the germline J gene. This chain connects TRBV6-2 or TRBV6-3 to TRBJ2-3, with 8 positions matching TRBD2. Per the germline V gene, CDR1 is MNHEY and CDR2 is SVGEGT. The J segment lost 1 base and the V segment lost 2 bases, leaving 5 bases of the junction unmatched. This CDR3 is 16 amino acids long. CDR3 region: CASSYPGLEGTDTQYF. The sequenced part of the CDR3 DNA is TGTGCCAGCAGTTACCCGGGACTAGAGGGCACAGATACG.

This clone was seen ten or more times. The read terminates 3 residues before the CDR3 end, so the remaining end is supplied by the germline J gene. This sequence joins TRBV11-2 and TRBJ1-1; 9 nucleotides agree with TRBD1. From germline, CDR1 is SGHAT and CDR2 FQNNGV. V dropped 5 bases and J dropped 4; count of bases not matched to a gene: 8. The CDR3 is 15 amino acids. The CDR3 reads CASSGTGGSGTEAFF. CDR3 DNA, as far as it was read: TGTGCCAGCAGCGGTACAGGGGGCTCGGGCACTGAA.

This clone was detected many times. The read ends 3 residues shy of where the CDR3 ends; the end is completed using the germline J gene. The chain has TRBV18 and TRBJ2-1, with 7 bases matching TRBD2. Looked up from germline, CDR1 is KGHSH and CDR2 is LQKENI. The CDR3 spans 17 residues. J gave up 5 bases and V 4 bases, and 14 bases lay outside the gene matches. The part of the CDR3 DNA that was read is TGTGCCAGCTCACAGGATAGGAGGCTAGCGGCAAACAATGAG. Amino acid sequence: CASSQDRRLAANNE. The entire CDR3 is CASSQDRRLAANNEQFF.

This clone showed up many times. The read is 3 residues too short to cover the CDR3 end, so that end is filled in from the germline J gene. The chain links TRBV20-1 to TRBJ2-7; 7 bases match TRBD1. This CDR3 has 14 amino acids. The germline gives CDR1 DFQATT, CDR2 SNEGSKA (reference sequence). Losses at the gene ends were 5 bases for V and 0 bases for J; bases not matched to a gene: 7. The sequenced CDR3 bases are TGCAGTGCTGGAGTAGGGGGCAGCTCCTACGAG. It encodes CSAGVGGSSYE. The CDR3 in its entirety is CSAGVGGSSYEQYF.

This clone was counted many times. Coverage ceases 3 residues before the CDR3 finishes, and the germline J gene fills in the end. The chain links TRBV5-1 to TRBJ2-7; the D is unclear. Trimming cost V 3 bases and J 5 bases, with 9 bases left between them. The germline V gene has CDR1 SGHRS and CDR2 YFSETQ. The CDR3 has 12 amino acids. Partial CDR3 DNA: TGCGCCAGCAGCTCTATAGCCCACGAG. It encodes CASSSIAHE. The entire CDR3 reads CASSSIAHEQYF. The complete variable domain, with remaining parts taken from reference TRBV5-1 and TRBJ2-7, reads KAGVTQTPRYLIKTRGQQVTLSCSPISGHRSVSWYQQTPGQGLQFLFEYFSETQRNKGNFPGRFSGRQFSNSRSEMNVSTLELGDSALYLCASSSIAHEQYFGPGTRLTVT.

This clone has ten or more counts. With the read ending 3 residues before the CDR3 end, the germline J gene is used to fill in that end. The V and J genes are TRBV6-1 and TRBJ2-5; possibly TRBD1 for D (6 bases). CDR1 and CDR2 from the germline V gene are MNHNS and SASEGT. The CDR3 totals 15 residues. V lost 4 bases to trimming and J lost 0 bases, with 12 bases between them. The covered CDR3 bases are TGTGCCAGCAGTGCGCACCGGGACAACCAAGAGACC. Its translation: CASSAHRDNQET. The CDR3, in full, reads CASSAHRDNQETQYF.

The sample holds many counts of this clone. The CDR3 is cut off 3 residues early in the read; its end comes from the germline J gene. The rearrangement links TRBV20-1 to TRBJ1-2; 9 nucleotides line up with TRBD1. Germline CDR1 reads DFQATT; CDR2 reads SNEGSKA (reference sequence). The CDR3 is 13 residues long. V dropped 4 bases and J dropped 2; count of bases not matched to a gene: 2. The CDR3 bases that were read are TGCAGTGCTACCGGGACAGGGAACTATGGC. Translating gives CSATGTGNYG. The full CDR3 sequence reads CSATGTGNYGYTF.

This clone has ten or more counts. The CDR3 end falls 3 residues outside the read, so it is completed with the germline J gene. The genes are TRBV19 and TRBJ2-7, with 12 bases identical to TRBD2. Germline V gene sequence: CDR1 LNHDA, CDR2 SQIVND (reference sequence). Losses at the gene ends were 5 bases for V and 0 bases for J; bases not matched to a gene: 5. The CDR3 contains 16 residues. The part of the CDR3 DNA that was read is TGTGCCAGTAGTCCGAGACTAGCGGGGGCCTCCTACGAG. Its protein is CASSPRLAGASYE. The full CDR3 reads CASSPRLAGASYEQYF.

A note on this clone: Read coverage stops 3 residues before the CDR3 terminus; the germline J gene supplies the remainder. The chain couples TRBV7-2 to TRBJ2-3, with unresolved D. The CDR3 extends over 15 amino acids. V lost 2 bases and J 0 bases, leaving 9 bases between the germline ends. The V gene's germline CDR1 is SGHTA and CDR2 FQGNSA. CDR3 residues: CASSLTIYSTDTQYF. The DNA read from the CDR3 is TGTGCCAGCAGCTTAACTATTTACAGCACAGATACG.

This clone was detected ten times or more. With the read ending 3 residues before the CDR3 end, the germline J gene is used to fill in that end. This chain connects TRBV28 to TRBJ1-2; D is undetermined. The CDR3 extends over 15 amino acids. The ends were cut back, 5 bases at V and 3 bases at J, with 16 bases in the middle. Per the germline V gene, CDR1 is MDHEN and CDR2 is SYDVKM. The part of the CDR3 DNA that was read is TGTGCCAGCAGTCTTAGTTCAGGAACTTACTATGGC. It codes for CASSLSSGTYYG. The whole CDR3 protein is CASSLSSGTYYGYTF.

In its sample, this clone was seen a few times. CDR3 protein: CSAPTITSGSTDTQYF. Incomplete CDR3 DNA: TGCAGTGCTCCTACTATCACTAGCGGAAGCACAGATACG. The chain links TRBV20-1 to TRBJ2-3; 8 bases line up with TRBD2. The read terminates 3 residues ahead of where the CDR3 ends, so the germline J gene completes it. Germline V lookup: CDR1 DFQATT, CDR2 SNEGSKA (reference sequence). V shed 5 bases and J 0 bases; nucleotides not matched to a gene: 10. The CDR3 is 16 amino acids.

This clone was recorded many times. One end of the junction fails to match germline, which may point to a read error. The read falls 3 residues short of the CDR3 end, and the missing part is taken from the germline J gene. The chain couples TRBV5-1 to TRBJ2-1; D possibly corresponds to TRBD1 (5 bases). Germline V gives CDR1 SGHRS, CDR2 YFSETQ. The CDR3 extends over 14 amino acids. The sequenced CDR3 bases are TGCGTCAGCAGCTCCGACAGTTCCTACAATGAG. This sequence encodes CVSSSDSSYNE. The entire CDR3 is CVSSSDSSYNEQFF.

This clone has at least ten counts. The read falls 3 residues short of the CDR3 end, and the missing part is taken from the germline J gene. The genes are TRBV19 and TRBJ2-7; 7 nucleotides match TRBD1. Looked up from germline, CDR1 is LNHDA and CDR2 is SQIVND (reference sequence). The CDR3 is made up of 13 amino acids. The V segment lost 6 bases and the J segment 0 bases; nucleotides outside the gene matches: 2. CDR3 DNA (partial): TGTGCCAGTAGCGGGGACAGCTCCTACGAG. Amino acids: CASSGDSSYE. From start to end, the CDR3 is CASSGDSSYEQYF.